Listed below are T cell receptor beta chains from one sample, sequenced in a study of blood T cell repertoires in COVID-19. The method was immunoSEQ multiplex PCR; TCRdb's version includes in-frame clones alone and lacks a portion of them. This repertoire shows 150,000 to 200,000 clones, over 75% found once; its top ten account for 18%. Source material: peripheral blood. Source of these receptors: a person between 65 and 79 years old with COVID-19, enrolled during active disease. The CDR3 runs from the conserved cysteine through the conserved F or W. D genes are given only for firm matches. Clone size is given for some rows only: seen once, a few or many times, or a class if the clone is expanded.

v_call	j_call	d_call	clone_size	cdr3_aa	cdr3_nt
TRBV7-3	TRBJ1-2	NA	once	CASSPGGVGSGYTF	TGTGCCAGCAGCCCCGGGGGGGTAGGGAGTGGCTACACCTTC
TRBV19	TRBJ1-1	NA	NA	CASSIDRGGLNTEAFF	TGTGCCAGTAGTATAGATCGGGGGGGATTGAACACTGAAGCTTTCTTT
TRBV5-1	TRBJ2-3	NA	once	CASSLVGGKDTQYF	TGCGCCAGCAGCTTGGTTGGGGGCAAAGATACGCAGTATTTT
TRBV29-1	TRBJ2-2	NA	NA	CSVAYRVAGELFF	TGCAGCGTTGCCTACAGGGTAGCCGGGGAGCTGTTTTTT
TRBV19	TRBJ2-3	TRBD1	NA	CASSRGRTGGADTQYF	TGTGCCAGTAGTAGAGGGAGGACAGGGGGCGCCGATACGCAGTATTTT
TRBV7-2	TRBJ2-6	NA	few	CASSGPSGANVLTF	TGTGCCAGCAGCGGGCCCTCTGGGGCCAACGTCCTGACTTTC
TRBV28	TRBJ1-5	TRBD1	NA	CASRGTGNNQPQHF	TGTGCCAGCAGGGGGACAGGGAACAATCAGCCCCAGCATTTT
TRBV3-1/TRBV3-2	TRBJ2-2	NA	NA	CASSLIVANTGELFF	TGTGCCAGCAGCCTTATCGTCGCGAACACCGGGGAGCTGTTTTTT
TRBV7-8	TRBJ2-7	NA	once	CASSLVPAALRDTAIGQYF	TGTGCCAGCAGCTTAGTCCCCGCCGCGCTCAGGGACACAGCTATCGGGCAGTACTTC
TRBV2	TRBJ1-6	TRBD1	NA	CASSPTGGGNSPLHF	TGTGCCAGCAGTCCTACAGGGGGCGGTAATTCACCCCTCCACTTT
TRBV27	TRBJ1-1	NA	NA	CASSGIKRTEAFF	TGTGCCAGCTCGGGGATTAAGAGGACTGAAGCTTTCTTT
TRBV7-9	TRBJ2-1	TRBD2	NA	CASGNIITTSEGNEQFF	TGTGCCAGCGGAAATATAATCACGACTAGCGAGGGCAATGAGCAGTTCTTC
TRBV18	TRBJ2-2	TRBD1	NA	CASSTRGTGANTGELFF	TGTGCCAGCTCAACCAGGGGGACAGGAGCGAACACCGGGGAGCTGTTTTTT
TRBV7-3	TRBJ2-3	NA	NA	CASSLNGRAADTQYF	TGTGCCAGCAGCTTAAACGGCAGGGCGGCAGATACGCAGTATTTT
TRBV6-1	TRBJ2-5	TRBD2	NA	CASSEVSGGLDETQYF	TGTGCCAGCAGTGAGGTGTCGGGAGGGTTGGACGAGACCCAGTACTTC
TRBV20-1	TRBJ2-2	NA	once	CSAEGHGELFF	TGCAGTGCTGAGGGTCACGGGGAGCTGTTTTTT
TRBV30	TRBJ2-1	TRBD1	NA	CAWSVQGNEQFF	TGTGCCTGGAGTGTACAGGGGAATGAGCAGTTCTTC
TRBV28	TRBJ1-3	TRBD1	NA	CASRQGGSGNTIYF	TGTGCCAGCAGGCAGGGGGGCTCTGGAAACACCATATATTTT
TRBV11-2	TRBJ1-1	NA	NA	CASSLVGGLNTEAFF	TGTGCCAGCAGCTTAGTTGGGGGCTTGAACACTGAAGCTTTCTTT
TRBV7-2	TRBJ2-1	NA	NA	CASSLVAGSYNEQFF	TGTGCCAGCAGCTTGGTCGCGGGATCCTACAATGAGCAGTTCTTC
TRBV11-2	TRBJ1-2	TRBD1	NA	CASSLPSDRGLYGYTF	TGTGCCAGCAGCTTACCGTCGGACAGGGGCCTCTATGGCTACACCTTC
TRBV7-3	TRBJ2-2	NA	once	CASRKEGTEITGELFF	TGTGCCAGCCGAAAGGAGGGGACAGAGATCACCGGGGAGCTGTTTTTT
TRBV28	TRBJ1-2	NA	NA	CASSSGQSPDTF	TGTGCCAGCAGTTCCGGACAGAGCCCGGACACCTTC
TRBV11-1	TRBJ2-2	NA	NA	CASSLGARNTGELFF	TGTGCCAGCAGCTTAGGGGCCCGGAACACCGGGGAGCTGTTTTTT
TRBV14	TRBJ2-1	TRBD2	NA	CASSHPLGGVSYNEQFF	TGTGCCAGCAGCCATCCCTTGGGGGGGGTTTCCTACAATGAGCAGTTCTTC
TRBV28	TRBJ2-4	TRBD2	NA	CASSPQLAGVDIQYF	TGTGCCAGCAGCCCTCAGTTAGCGGGTGTGGACATTCAGTACTTC
TRBV7-2	TRBJ2-3	NA	NA	CASSLEATSLTDTQYF	TGTGCCAGCAGCTTAGAGGCGACATCACTCACAGATACGCAGTATTTT
TRBV4-3	TRBJ2-1	TRBD2	NA	CASSPRLASGDQFF	TGCGCCAGCAGCCCCCGACTAGCCTCCGGGGATCAGTTCTTC
TRBV27	TRBJ1-5	NA	NA	CASSPTDSNQPQHF	TGTGCCAGCAGCCCGACAGATAGCAATCAGCCCCAGCATTTT
TRBV7-2	TRBJ2-1	NA	NA	CASSLARDNEQFF	TGTGCCAGCAGCTTAGCGCGGGACAATGAGCAGTTCTTC
TRBV5-1	TRBJ1-2	TRBD1	NA	CASSLEGTAYGYTF	TGCGCCAGCAGCTTGGAAGGGACAGCCTATGGCTACACCTTC
TRBV5-1	TRBJ2-2	TRBD2	NA	CASSLAGAGEGTGELFF	TGCGCCAGCAGCTTGGCCGGAGCGGGAGAGGGCACCGGGGAGCTGTTTTTT
TRBV7-2	TRBJ2-2	TRBD2	NA	CASSLNRGGVGELFF	TGTGCCAGCAGCCTCAATCGGGGGGGCGTCGGGGAGCTGTTTTTT
TRBV19	TRBJ1-1	NA	few	CASSMGQGTKAFF	TGTGCCAGTAGTATGGGGCAGGGGACGAAAGCTTTCTTT
TRBV6-5	TRBJ1-4	NA	NA	CASSYWGRKEEKLFF	TGTGCCAGCAGTTACTGGGGCAGGAAGGAGGAAAAACTGTTTTTT
TRBV6-5	TRBJ2-3	TRBD2	NA	CAARAGRASTDTQYF	TGTGCCGCCCGAGCCGGGAGGGCCTCCACAGATACGCAGTATTTT
TRBV11-3	TRBJ1-2	NA	NA	CASSLQGGYGYTF	TGTGCCAGCAGCTTACAGGGTGGCTATGGCTACACCTTC
TRBV7-3	TRBJ2-1	TRBD1	NA	CASSLMGTDIQFF	TGTGCCAGCAGCTTAATGGGGACAGATATTCAGTTCTTC
TRBV7-2	TRBJ2-1	NA	NA	CASSFRLVAYEQFF	TGTGCCAGCAGCTTCAGACTAGTCGCCTATGAGCAGTTCTTC